This TCR beta chain was recorded in a study of CD8+ T cells in alopecia areata. Alopecia areata patients provided lesional scalp punch biopsies and peripheral blood, both collected for the study. The sequencing template was cDNA reverse transcribed from extracted RNA. Data came from immunoSEQ multiplex PCR; TCRdb stores just in-frame clones and leaves some out. Of 13,000 to 15,000 clones in the sample, about 60% were seen once. The CDR3 totals 13 residues. V lost 8 bases and J 1 base, leaving 8 bases between the germline ends. Germline loops: CDR1 MDHEN, CDR2 SYDVKM. This specimen consisted of skin, obtained at week 0. This clonotype was sampled from a human donor with alopecia areata. V gene TRBV28 combines with J gene TRBJ2-2; D call uncertain. Written as DNA, the CDR3 is TGTGCCAGCCGGTGGGGGAACACCGGGGAGCTGTTTTTT. It codes for CASRWGNTGELFF.